Following are 14 T cell receptor beta chains from one sample sequenced in a study of cytomegalovirus exposure and HLA in healthy donors. PCR involved 60 Vbeta and 13 Jbeta primers. TCRdb keeps only in-frame clones here, not all; method: immunoSEQ multiplex PCR. This table has approximately 160,000 clones, 76% appearing once. Source material: PBMCs. These receptors were obtained from a female donor in good health and CMV-seronegative.

The chain links TRBV7-9 to TRBJ1-6; 7 bases align to TRBD1. After removal of 3 bases from V and 5 bases from J, the junction contained 4 bases not matched to a gene. Germline V gene data show CDR1 as SEHNR and CDR2 as FQNEAQ (reference sequence). CDR3 size: 15 residues. The CDR3 bases are TGTGCCAGCAGCTTCGGGACAGCTCATAATTCACCCCTCCACTTT. Protein: CASSFGTAHNSPLHF.

This clone was detected a few times. CDR3 sequence (DNA): TGTGCCTGGAGGGTTAAACAGGGATATGGCTACACCTTC. Translation: CAWRVKQGYGYTF. The rearrangement joins TRBV30 to TRBJ1-2; a weak D match, TRBD1 (6 bases). This CDR3 contains 13 residues. Trimming took 3 bases from V and 5 from J, leaving 13 bases between them. The germline CDR1 and CDR2 sequences are GTSNPN and SVGIG (reference sequence).

In its sample, this clone was seen a few times. The chain combines TRBV28 with TRBJ2-7, with 8 bases identical to TRBD2. This CDR3 spans 15 amino acids. The V gene's germline CDR1 is MDHEN and CDR2 SYDVKM. The J segment lost 3 bases and the V segment lost 5 bases, leaving 9 bases of the junction unmatched. The CDR3 DNA sequence: TGTGCCAGCAGTCGGCGGGGGGAGGGCCTCTACGAGCAGTACTTC. Protein product: CASSRRGEGLYEQYF.

The chain links TRBV7-6 to TRBJ2-1; 7 bases are a match to TRBD1. The CDR3 has 17 amino acids. The V and J ends lost 1 base and 4 bases, in that order; junction bases with no gene match: 10. The germline gives CDR1 SGHVS, CDR2 FNYEAQ. The CDR3, as DNA: TGTGCCAGCAGCTTAGAAGGGACAGCCTATTTGTACAATGAGCAGTTCTTC. Amino acid sequence: CASSLEGTAYLYNEQFF.

The chain employs TRBV10-3 and TRBJ2-2; 9 bases are a match to TRBD2. Germline V gene sequence: CDR1 ENHRY, CDR2 SYGVKD. This CDR3 comprises 19 residues. The J segment lost 5 bases and the V segment lost 0 bases, leaving 13 bases of the junction unmatched. This chain's CDR3 is CAISESPGRRGGETGELFF. CDR3 in DNA: TGTGCCATCAGTGAGTCGCCGGGGCGGCGGGGGGGCGAGACCGGGGAGCTGTTTTTT.

This chain joins TRBV12-2 and TRBJ1-4. TRBV12-2 is termed a pseudogene. The CDR3 consists of 18 residues. CDR3 DNA: TGTGCAAGTCGCTTAGCCCCCCCTCGGGGGGCGCCTAATGAAAAACTGTTTTTT. Translated, it gives CASRLAPPRGAPNEKLFF.

This chain links TRBV30 with TRBJ1-1, with a possible D match to TRBD1 (6 bases). This CDR3 has 14 residues. Trimming took off 1 base at V and 1 base at J, with 10 bases between the two ends. Germline CDR1 and CDR2: GTSNPN and SVGIG (reference sequence). CDR3 in DNA: TGTGCCTGGAGTGCGGACAGAAGGAACACTGAAGCTTTCTTT. This translates into CAWSADRRNTEAFF. Full variable domain (missing parts from reference TRBV30 and TRBJ1-1): SQTIHQWPATLVQPVGSPLSLECTVEGTSNPNLYWYRQAAGRGLQLLFYSVGIGQISSEVPQNLSASRPQDRQFILSSKKLLLSDSGFYLCAWSADRRNTEAFFGQGTRLTVV.

The chain recombines TRBV27 with TRBJ2-1; TRBD2 aligns across 10 bases. The length of the CDR3 is 18 residues. Looked up from germline, CDR1 is MNHEY and CDR2 is SMNVEV (reference sequence). J gave up 3 bases and V 7 bases, and 15 bases lay outside the gene matches. CDR3 loop: CASTGGLAGVPLYNEQFF. The DNA for the CDR3 is TGTGCCAGCACGGGGGGTCTAGCGGGGGTCCCTCTCTACAATGAGCAGTTCTTC.

The chain joins TRBV11-2 to TRBJ2-1; 8 bases line up with TRBD1. Per germline, CDR1 SGHAT and CDR2 FQNNGV. The junction had 7 bases not matched to a gene; V was cut back by 1 base and J by 5 bases. The CDR3 sequence is 16 residues long. CDR3 region: CASSLGRTGWDNEQFF. CDR3 DNA sequence: TGTGCCAGCAGCTTAGGGAGGACAGGGTGGGACAATGAGCAGTTCTTC.

The chain is built from TRBV9 and TRBJ2-1; no clear D. V was trimmed by 2 bases and J by 9 bases, leaving 12 bases between them. Germline assignment: CDR1 SGDLS and CDR2 YYNGEE. The CDR3 loop spans 13 amino acids. The CDR3 coding sequence is TGTGCCAGCAGCGTCGTTACCAACGGTGAGCAGTTCTTC. This gives the protein CASSVVTNGEQFF.

This clone was seen a handful of times. The chain links TRBV11-2 to TRBJ2-1; D ambiguous. Trimming left V 5 bases short and J 5 bases short, with 7 bases between. The CDR3 loop spans 12 amino acids. The germline V gene has CDR1 SGHAT and CDR2 FQNNGV. CDR3 DNA: TGTGCCAGCAGCCGAGATAACAATGAGCAGTTCTTC. It is translated as CASSRDNNEQFF.

This chain uses TRBV28 with TRBJ2-5, with 8 bases matching TRBD2. Near its end, the DNA agrees better with TRBJ2-7, so the J call may be wrong. The CDR3 extends over 15 amino acids. CDR1 and CDR2 from the germline V gene are MDHEN and SYDVKM. Here the CDR3 DNA reads TGTGCCAGCAGCGCGCCGGGAGGGCGTAGGAACGAGCAGTACTTC. Protein: CASSAPGGRRNEQYF.

The genes are TRBV28 and TRBJ2-1, with no clear D. This CDR3 is 11 amino acids long. V lost 4 bases to trimming and J lost 10 bases, with 8 bases between them. Germline V gene lookup returns CDR1 MDHEN and CDR2 SYDVKM. The CDR3 spells CASSSSGEQFF. CDR3 nucleotide sequence: TGTGCCAGCAGTTCTTCCGGGGAGCAGTTCTTC.

V and J are TRBV28 and TRBJ1-1, with TRBD1 identical over 8 bases. CDR1 and CDR2 from the germline V gene are MDHEN and SYDVKM. The CDR3 is made up of 14 amino acids. V lost 4 bases to trimming and J lost 6 bases; unmatched junction nucleotides: 7. CDR3 in amino acids: CASSSTGARAEAFF. The CDR3 DNA is TGTGCCAGCAGTTCGACAGGGGCCAGGGCTGAAGCTTTCTTT.